Listed below are T cell receptor beta chains from one sample, sequenced in a study of blood T cell repertoires in COVID-19. The table came from immunoSEQ multiplex PCR; TCRdb's copy has only in-frame clones and leaves some out. The repertoire consists of about 120,000 clones, with roughly 88% occurring once and the leading ten covering 3.5% to 5%. Source material: peripheral blood. These receptors were taken from a man aged 35-49 years with acute or convalescent COVID-19. The CDR3 runs from the conserved cysteine through the conserved F or W. D genes are given only for firm matches.

cdr3_nt: TGCGCCAGCAGCTTGAACCCCAGGTCCTATGGCTACACCTTC
cdr3_aa: CASSLNPRSYGYTF
d_call: .
j_call: TRBJ1-2
v_call: TRBV5-1

cdr3_nt: TGTGCCAGCAGTTCACCGGGGAGACAGGGGGCCGTTGGCTACACCTTC
cdr3_aa: CASSSPGRQGAVGYTF
d_call: TRBD1
j_call: TRBJ1-2
v_call: TRBV25-1

cdr3_nt: TGTGCCAGCTTCCGGGACAAACGACCCAATCAGCCCCAGCATTTT
cdr3_aa: CASFRDKRPNQPQHF
d_call: .
j_call: TRBJ1-5
v_call: TRBV6-5

cdr3_nt: TGTGCCTGGAGTTTGCGGGGAGTGCAAGAGACCCAGTACTTC
cdr3_aa: CAWSLRGVQETQYF
d_call: .
j_call: TRBJ2-5
v_call: TRBV30

cdr3_nt: TGTGCCAGCAGTGCCTATTCCGAGCAGTACTTC
cdr3_aa: CASSAYSEQYF
d_call: .
j_call: TRBJ2-7
v_call: TRBV12-3/TRBV12-4

cdr3_nt: TGTGCCAGCAGCCAAAGCATTAACTATGGCTACACCTTC
cdr3_aa: CASSQSINYGYTF
d_call: .
j_call: TRBJ1-2
v_call: TRBV6-5

cdr3_nt: TGTGCCAGCAGCTTAGCGTGGCTAGCGGGGGGCATGAACACCGGGGAGCTGTTTTTT
cdr3_aa: CASSLAWLAGGMNTGELFF
d_call: TRBD2
j_call: TRBJ2-2
v_call: TRBV7-8

cdr3_nt: TGTGCCAGCAGTTTCGACAGGGGAAGCACAGATACGCAGTATTTT
cdr3_aa: CASSFDRGSTDTQYF
d_call: TRBD1
j_call: TRBJ2-3
v_call: TRBV7-2

cdr3_nt: TGTGCCAGCACCAGGGGCGGGAGAAGCACAGATACGCAGTATTTT
cdr3_aa: CASTRGGRSTDTQYF
d_call: .
j_call: TRBJ2-3
v_call: TRBV7-9

cdr3_nt: TGTGCCAGCAGCTTACCGGGACTAGCTCTCCATGAGCAGTTCTTC
cdr3_aa: CASSLPGLALHEQFF
d_call: TRBD2
j_call: TRBJ2-1
v_call: TRBV5-4

cdr3_nt: TGTGCCTGGAACCGGGACAGGGCCGTCTATGGCTACACCTTC
cdr3_aa: CAWNRDRAVYGYTF
d_call: TRBD1
j_call: TRBJ1-2
v_call: TRBV30

cdr3_nt: TGTGCCAGCAGTTACGCCGGGTGGCGTAAAGAGACCCAGTACTTC
cdr3_aa: CASSYAGWRKETQYF
d_call: .
j_call: TRBJ2-5
v_call: TRBV6-2/TRBV6-3

cdr3_nt: TGTGCCAGCAGTTTAGCGGCGCGGGGCTACACCTTC
cdr3_aa: CASSLAARGYTF
d_call: .
j_call: TRBJ1-2
v_call: TRBV12-3/TRBV12-4